This T cell receptor beta chain was observed in a study of blood T cell repertoires in COVID-19 (dated by TCRdb to 2020 to 2021). For context, the study as a whole: Samples from collaborators originated in the United States, Italy and Spain and spanned both the acute and convalescent phases of COVID-19. Subjects who had been exposed to COVID-19, were actively infected with it, or had recovered from it provided the deeply sampled blood TCRbeta repertoires that made up the dataset. Sample metadata almost always included a de-identified subject ID, COVID-19 status, age in years and sex. The samples were drawn from the first 160 participants of the ongoing ImmuneRACE study and from over 950 subjects provided by 6 global collaborators. Where available, HLA class I and class II types were obtained from metadata supplied by the sample provider rather than from assay-based typing. The repertoires were released in a freely available public database meant as a resource for research on the immune response to SARS-CoV-2. The material from the prospective study consisted of cDNA or gDNA derived from T cells, B-cell-depleted T cells, or PBMCs. Points the paper makes about the study in general: Clinical and demographic metadata were provided uncurated, with the amount varying by source and participant.

On this clone: This receptor's antigen is unknown. No base qualities exist here, and no much larger clone lies one base off it.

TCRbeta CDR3 regions were amplified from genomic DNA by means of the immunoSEQ Assay, a bias-controlled multiplex PCR. The authors' pipeline ran thus. The number of nucleated cells in each sample was estimated by amplification of reference gene primers within the assay. To quantify the absolute abundance of each unique TCRbeta CDR3 rearrangement, sequence reads were collapsed and filtered. For each sample, productive Simpson clonality was calculated by taking the square root of Simpson's diversity index across productive rearrangements. TCRdb re-hosts the immuneACCESS table, in-frame sequences only. Its copies lack some clones; in the studies checked, an unresolved V gene accounts for under half of them, and the cause for the rest is not known. From that table come the V and J calls and clone size; the DNA was used to work out D and trimming. The sample includes roughly 190,000 clones, with around 90% observed a single time. The biggest ten clones account for roughly a fifth of the sample.

Taken from the germline V gene (reference sequence), the CDR1 and CDR2 loops are SEHNR and FQNEAQ. The CDR3 holds 12 amino acids from the cysteine to the phenylalanine. The CDR3 DNA has 36 bases and is translated from base 1. V drops 4 bases and J drops 10 bases, leaving 8 bases in between. Whole blood was collected in K2EDTA tubes by collaborating institutions according to the institutions' own protocols. For TCRbeta analysis, collaborators shipped samples as frozen whole blood, isolated PBMCs, or DNA extracted from either of those sample types. The clonotype comes from a man aged 55-75 years with active or convalescent COVID-19. This receptor chain uses TRBV7-9 and TRBJ1-6, with no confidently assigned D gene. Sequenced sample: peripheral blood. Here is the DNA: TGTGCCAGCAGCTCCCAGTACTCACCCCTCCACTTT. This is translated as CASSSQYSPLHF.